The present entry profiles one T cell receptor (beta chain) with its context. What antigen it recognizes has not been identified. No clone much larger than this one lies a single base away; base qualities are absent. The trial excluded patients who had a history of autoimmune disease or were on systemic immunosuppression. Peripheral blood for TCR sequencing was collected from all dose cohorts at baseline, on cycle 4 day 1, and on cycle 7 day 1. Samples came from an open-label, multicenter, first-in-human phase I dose-escalation trial of ivuxolimab. The trial enrolled adults with locally advanced or metastatic head and neck squamous cell, hepatocellular, melanoma or renal cell carcinoma. CD4+ and CD8+ T cells were sorted separately from peripheral blood before TCR sequencing. Genomic DNA was isolated from the sorted cells so that the TCRbeta CDR3 region could be sequenced. The immunoSEQ Assay was used to sequence the TCRbeta CDR3 regions. As stored in TCRdb, this immuneACCESS dataset retains in-frame rearrangements with V and J assigned. A fraction of the clones does not appear; measured against another copy, unresolved V genes explain less than half of the discrepancy, and the remainder lacks a known reason. The sample table shows more than 60,000 clones, and around 81% are seen once. The ten largest clones capture about 4.1% of the sample.

This sample was included in a study of OX40 agonist ivuxolimab in advanced cancers. Turning to the overall study: Ivuxolimab, which targeted the costimulatory receptor OX40 (CD134), was an agonistic, fully human IgG2 monoclonal antibody. The paper covers the monotherapy dose-escalation part of the phase I ivuxolimab trial, which included N ≈ 50 patients. Prior anti-PD-1, anti-PD-L1 or anti-CTLA-4 therapy was permitted, and checkpoint inhibitors had been received by 40% to 50% of dose-escalation patients. Intravenous ivuxolimab was administered to patients every 2 weeks at six dose levels: 0.01, 0.1, 0.3, 1.5, 3 and 10 mg/kg. Partial responses occurred in three dose-escalation patients: two with cutaneous melanoma and one with hepatocellular carcinoma. In the dose-escalation cohort, roughly 82% of patients were male, and the mean age was around 65 years with a range of roughly 23 to 79. Of the roughly 51 dose-escalation patients, hepatocellular carcinoma was present in about 20, melanoma in some 15, renal cell carcinoma in 9 and head and neck cancer in 9. Peripheral TCRbeta sequencing was intended to test whether TCR sequence diversity was altered and clonal T-cell expansion was caused by ivuxolimab.

Sequences SQVTM (CDR1) and ANQGSEA (CDR2) are obtained from the germline V gene. V gives up 4 bases and J gives up 2 bases, and the segment between their germline ends measures 9 bases. CDR3 length: 12 amino acids, cysteine to phenylalanine. Here the CDR3 DNA is all that survives: 36 bases in frame from base 1. Paper-wide results and their limitations: In the 0.1-3.0 mg/kg groups, partial responders had among the lowest normalized peripheral clonal expansion, particularly in CD8+ T cells. On average, CD8+ T cells showed more expanded clones than CD4+ T cells after ivuxolimab. The antigen specificity of the clonally expanded peripheral T cells was not determined. Low levels of normalized T-cell clonal expansion were also seen in some patients who did not respond. At doses of 0.1 to 3.0 mg/kg, clonal expansion of both CD4+ and CD8+ blood T cells was observed from baseline to week 6.

The specimen comprised CD4+ or CD8+ T cells sorted from blood, sampled in a trial of the OX40 agonist ivuxolimab. This TCR derives from an adult with an advanced solid tumor such as melanoma, head and neck, liver or kidney cancer. This sequence uses TRBV29-1 and TRBJ2-7, with a weak D call of TRBD1 (6 bases match). The DNA sequence follows: TGCAGCGTTGCGAAGGGGGCCTACGAGCAGTACTTC. The translation is CSVAKGAYEQYF.